This T cell receptor beta chain came from a study of CD8 T cells in Susac syndrome. The ends lost 6 bases at V and 5 bases at J; junction bases unmatched: 9. From germline, CDR1 is MGHDK and CDR2 SYGVNS. The length of the CDR3 is 16 residues. Random hexamers were used to reverse transcribe about 0.45 to 1 ug of RNA. TCRdb used MiXCR to reprocess the immunoSEQ multiplex PCR reads, holding one entry per CDR3 protein. The repertoire holds approximately 160,000 distinct CDR3 sequences, with about 91% as singletons. The source of this sequence is a human donor in good health. The chain joins TRBV25-1 to TRBJ1-4, with TRBD1 matching 10 bases. Material: CD4+ T cells from PBMCs. The DNA for the CDR3 is TGTGCCAGCAGAGCCGCCCAGGGACAGGGGAATGAAAAACTGTTTTTT. It translates to CASRAAQGQGNEKLFF.